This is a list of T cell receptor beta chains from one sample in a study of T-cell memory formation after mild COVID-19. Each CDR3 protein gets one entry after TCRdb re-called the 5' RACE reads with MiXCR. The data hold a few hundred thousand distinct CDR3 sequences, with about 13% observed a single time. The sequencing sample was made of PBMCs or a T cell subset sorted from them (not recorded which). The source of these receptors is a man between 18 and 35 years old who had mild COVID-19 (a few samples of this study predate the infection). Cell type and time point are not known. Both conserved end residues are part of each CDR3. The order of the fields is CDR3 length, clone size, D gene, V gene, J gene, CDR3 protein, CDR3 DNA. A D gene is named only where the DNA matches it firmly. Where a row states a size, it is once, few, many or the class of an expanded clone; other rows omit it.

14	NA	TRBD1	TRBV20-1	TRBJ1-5	CSAKQGGGNQPQHF	TGCAGTGCTAAACAGGGGGGAGGCAATCAGCCCCAGCATTTT
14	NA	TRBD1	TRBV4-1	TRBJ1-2	CASSRGLGQYGYTF	TGCGCCAGCAGCCGAGGTCTGGGACAGTATGGCTACACCTTC
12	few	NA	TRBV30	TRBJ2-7	CAWSPGGDEQYF	TGTGCCTGGAGTCCAGGGGGGGACGAGCAGTACTTC
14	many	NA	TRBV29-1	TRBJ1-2	CSVDFVADPHGYTF	TGCAGCGTTGATTTTGTGGCAGACCCTCATGGCTACACCTTC
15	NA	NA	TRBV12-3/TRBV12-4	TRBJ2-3	CASTPGLRSTDTQYF	TGTGCCAGCACCCCAGGGTTAAGAAGCACAGATACGCAGTATTTT
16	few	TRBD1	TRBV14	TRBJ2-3	CASSPRTGSSTDTQYF	TGTGCCAGCAGCCCGCGGACAGGGTCGTCGACAGATACGCAGTATTTT
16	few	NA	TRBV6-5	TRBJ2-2	CASSYTGGAGTGELFF	TGTGCCAGCAGTTACACCGGGGGCGCGGGCACCGGGGAGCTGTTTTTT
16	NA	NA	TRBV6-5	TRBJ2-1	CASSYSGAGPYNEQFF	TGTGCCAGCAGTTACTCGGGTGCAGGTCCCTACAATGAGCAGTTCTTC
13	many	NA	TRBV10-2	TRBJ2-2	CASSEYRVGELFF	TGCGCCAGCAGTGAATATCGGGTGGGGGAGCTGTTTTTT
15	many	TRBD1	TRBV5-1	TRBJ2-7	CASSFSMDRVYEQYF	TGCGCCAGCAGCTTTTCCATGGACAGGGTCTACGAGCAGTACTTC
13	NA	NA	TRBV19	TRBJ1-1	CASSMQAYTEAFF	TGTGCCAGTAGTATGCAGGCGTACACTGAAGCTTTCTTT
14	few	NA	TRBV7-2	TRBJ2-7	CASSLGGGYDEQYF	TGTGCCAGCAGTTTGGGCGGAGGCTATGACGAGCAGTACTTC
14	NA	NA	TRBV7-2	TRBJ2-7	CASSAGLFLLEQYF	TGTGCCAGCAGCGCCGGACTGTTCCTCCTCGAGCAGTACTTC
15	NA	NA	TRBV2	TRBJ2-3	CASSRPSESTDTQYF	TGTGCCAGCAGCCGACCCAGTGAGAGCACAGATACGCAGTATTTT
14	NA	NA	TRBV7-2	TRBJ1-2	CASSLELYKRGYTF	TGTGCCAGCAGCTTAGAGCTCTATAAGCGGGGCTACACCTTC
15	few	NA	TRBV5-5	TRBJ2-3	CASSPRLQGTDTQYF	TGTGCCAGCAGCCCACGGCTACAGGGCACAGATACGCAGTATTTT
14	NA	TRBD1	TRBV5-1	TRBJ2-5	CASSKRTGQETQYF	TGCGCCAGCAGTAAACGGACAGGCCAAGAGACCCAGTACTTC
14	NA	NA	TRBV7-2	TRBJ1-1	CASSLTMRNTEAFF	TGTGCCAGCAGCTTAACTATGAGGAACACTGAAGCTTTCTTT
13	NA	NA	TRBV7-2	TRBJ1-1	CASRNPGNTEAFF	TGTGCCAGCAGGAATCCGGGAAACACTGAAGCTTTCTTT
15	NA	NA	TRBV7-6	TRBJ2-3	CASSLGTTRTDTQYF	TGTGCCAGCAGCTTAGGGACAACGAGGACAGATACGCAGTATTTT
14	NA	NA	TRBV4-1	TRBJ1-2	CASSQEQANYGYTF	TGCGCCAGCAGCCAAGAGCAGGCTAACTATGGCTACACCTTC
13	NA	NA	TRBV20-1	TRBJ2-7	CSARDSLTYEQYF	TGCAGTGCTAGGGACAGCTTGACCTACGAGCAGTACTTC
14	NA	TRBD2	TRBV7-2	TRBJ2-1	CASSWTSGDYEQFF	TGTGCCAGCAGCTGGACTAGCGGGGACTATGAGCAGTTCTTC
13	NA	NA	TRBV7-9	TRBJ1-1	CASSLDGQLEAFF	TGTGCCAGCAGCTTAGACGGACAGCTTGAAGCTTTCTTT
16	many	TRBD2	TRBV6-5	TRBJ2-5	CASSSYSGRHQETQYF	TGTGCCAGCAGCTCGTATAGCGGGAGGCACCAAGAGACCCAGTACTTC
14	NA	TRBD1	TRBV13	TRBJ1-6	CASSFGTASSPLHF	TGTGCCAGCAGCTTTGGGACAGCGAGTTCACCCCTCCACTTT
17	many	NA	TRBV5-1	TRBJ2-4	CASSLAGDGLAKNIQYF	TGCGCCAGCAGCTTGGCGGGGGATGGGCTAGCCAAAAACATTCAGTACTTC
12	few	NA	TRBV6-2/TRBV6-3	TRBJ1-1	CASRTTGLEAFF	TGTGCCAGCAGGACGACAGGTCTTGAAGCTTTCTTT
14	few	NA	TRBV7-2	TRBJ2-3	CASSLFQGTDTQYF	TGTGCCAGCAGCTTATTCCAGGGGACAGATACGCAGTATTTT
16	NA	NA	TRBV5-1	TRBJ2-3	CASSFPGGLGADTQYF	TGCGCCAGCAGCTTTCCAGGCGGGCTGGGCGCAGATACGCAGTATTTT
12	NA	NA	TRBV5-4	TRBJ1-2	CASSLPSYGYTF	TGTGCCAGCAGCTTGCCTTCTTATGGCTACACCTTC
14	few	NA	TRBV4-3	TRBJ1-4	CASSQWGADEKLFF	TGCGCCAGCAGCCAATGGGGGGCTGATGAAAAACTGTTTTTT
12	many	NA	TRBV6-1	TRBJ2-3	CASSGSTDTQYF	TGTGCCAGCAGTGGCTCCACAGATACGCAGTATTTT
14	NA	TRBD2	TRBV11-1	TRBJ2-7	CASSDEGLAGAKYF	TGTGCCAGCAGCGACGAGGGACTAGCGGGAGCGAAGTACTTC
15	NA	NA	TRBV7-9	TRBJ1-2	CASSLVGRTNYGYTF	TGTGCCAGCAGCTTAGTTGGCAGGACCAACTATGGCTACACCTTC
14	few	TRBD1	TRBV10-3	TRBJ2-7	CAISEGDSSYEQYF	TGTGCCATCAGTGAGGGGGACAGCTCCTACGAGCAGTACTTC
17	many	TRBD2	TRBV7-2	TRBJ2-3	CASSSGLAGGSTDTQYF	TGTGCCAGCAGCTCGGGACTAGCGGGGGGGAGCACAGATACGCAGTATTTT
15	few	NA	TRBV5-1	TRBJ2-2	CASNQVTGITGELFF	TGCGCCAGCAACCAGGTGACAGGCATCACCGGGGAGCTGTTTTTT
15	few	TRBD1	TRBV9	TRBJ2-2	CASSEGQGGTGELFF	TGTGCCAGCAGCGAAGGACAGGGTGGGACCGGGGAGCTGTTTTTT
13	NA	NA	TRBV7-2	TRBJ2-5	CASSLVESETQYF	TGTGCCAGCAGCTTAGTCGAAAGCGAGACCCAGTACTTC
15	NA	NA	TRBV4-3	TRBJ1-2	CASSQVLGGYYGYTF	TGCGCCAGCAGCCAAGTCCTGGGGGGATACTATGGCTACACCTTC
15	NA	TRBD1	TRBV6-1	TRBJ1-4	CASSAGTGGYEKLFF	TGTGCCAGCAGTGCCGGGACAGGGGGCTATGAAAAACTGTTTTTT
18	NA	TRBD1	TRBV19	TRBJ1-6	CASSSPISVQGRNSPLHF	TGTGCCAGTAGTTCTCCAATTTCGGTACAGGGGAGGAATTCACCCCTCCACTTT
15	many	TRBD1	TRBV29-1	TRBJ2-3	CSVDADRGSEDTQYF	TGCAGCGTTGATGCGGACAGGGGAAGTGAAGATACGCAGTATTTT
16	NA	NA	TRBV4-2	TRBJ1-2	CASSQDHAGIDRGYTF	TGTGCCAGCAGCCAAGATCACGCGGGAATTGATAGAGGCTACACCTTC